This T cell receptor beta chain appears in the sequencing data of a study of blood T cell repertoires in COVID-19. Libraries were prepared by immunoSEQ multiplex PCR; TCRdb keeps only in-frame clonotypes and omits some of them. The profile shows 300,000 to 350,000 clones, about 86% of them singletons. This CDR3 comprises 16 residues. Germline trimming cut 5 bases from V and 4 bases from J; bases unmatched to any gene: 3. CDR1 SGHAT and CDR2 FQNNGV come from the germline V gene. V gene TRBV11-2 combines with J gene TRBJ2-1, with 15 positions matching TRBD2. Sequencing input: PBMCs or T cells enriched from blood (not recorded which). The sequence was collected from a woman in her thirties or forties with acute COVID-19. CDR3 bases: TGTGCCAGCAGCGGGACTAGCGGGGGGAAGTACAATGAGCAGTTCTTC. This codes for CASSGTSGGKYNEQFF. The complete variable domain, with remaining parts taken from reference TRBV11-2 and TRBJ2-1, reads EAGVAQSPRYKIIEKRQSVAFWCNPISGHATLYWYQQILGQGPKLLIQFQNNGVVDDSQLPKDRFSAERLKGVDSTLKIQPAKLEDSAVYLCASSGTSGGKYNEQFFGPGTRLTVL.